This T cell receptor beta chain was observed in a study of CD8 T cells in Susac syndrome. This CDR3 has 13 amino acids. In germline, CDR1 is LNHDA, CDR2 SQIVND (reference sequence). V was trimmed by 5 bases and J by 8 bases, leaving 12 bases between them. Reverse transcription of about 0.5 to 1 ug RNA used random hexamers. From the immunoSEQ multiplex PCR reads, TCRdb called clonotypes with MiXCR, one entry per CDR3 protein. The sample shows more than 120,000 distinct CDR3 sequences, around 94% of them seen only once. TEMRA cells underwent FACS enrichment and CD8+ and CD4+ T cells underwent negative isolation.

The TCR sequence derives from a human donor in good health. The sequencing input was CD4+ T cells from PBMCs. J is TRBJ1-4 and V is TRBV19; a weak D match, TRBD1 (5 bases). The CDR3 loop reads CASSAARTEKLFF. Written as DNA, the CDR3 is TGTGCCAGTAGTGCCGCGCGGACAGAAAAACTGTTTTTT.